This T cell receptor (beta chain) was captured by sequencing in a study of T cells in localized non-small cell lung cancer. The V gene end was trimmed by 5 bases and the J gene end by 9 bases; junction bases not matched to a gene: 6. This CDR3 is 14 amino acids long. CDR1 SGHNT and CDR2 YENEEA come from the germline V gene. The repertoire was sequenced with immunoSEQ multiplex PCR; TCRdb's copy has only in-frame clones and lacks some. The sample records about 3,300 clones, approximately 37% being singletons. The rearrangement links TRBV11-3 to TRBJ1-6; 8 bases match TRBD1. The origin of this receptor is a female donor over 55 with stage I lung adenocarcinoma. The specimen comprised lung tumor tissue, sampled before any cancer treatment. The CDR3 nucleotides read TGTGCCAGCAGCCACGGACAGGGAGGTTCACCCCTCCACTTT. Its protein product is CASSHGQGGSPLHF.